The 18 T cell receptor beta chains below all came from one sample that was sequenced in a study of T cell repertoires in cytomegalovirus infection (dated by TCRdb to the late 2010s). Sequencing took place on an Illumina HiSeq 1500. TCRdb reran the public reads through fastp at Q25 and MiXCR, keeping productive beta chains. Each CDR3 protein appears once, grouped with its most common genes and DNA. The sample records 270,000 or so distinct CDR3 sequences, about a sixth of which are singletons. The ten largest make up roughly 45% of the sample. The specimen sequenced was CD8+ T cells from PBMCs. The receptors here all came from a human donor in good health (CMV status not recorded). Some clones in this sample may be carry-over from other donors' samples.

This clonotype was picked up many times. The chain uses TRBV7-9 and TRBJ2-3; D possibly matches TRBD1 or TRBD2 (5 bases each). Trimming took off 6 bases at V and 0 bases at J, with 13 bases between the two ends. CDR3 length: 15 residues. Germline V CDR1 and CDR2: SEHNR, FQNEAQ (reference sequence). CDR3 nucleotide sequence: TGTGCCAGCAGAACCGGGACCCCTAGCACAGATACGCAGTATTTT. This translates into CASRTGTPSTDTQYF.

The chain recombines TRBV12-3 or TRBV12-4 with TRBJ1-1; D not resolved. V shed 1 base and J shed 4 bases, with 13 bases lying between them. This CDR3 spans 15 amino acids. CDR3 coding DNA: TGTGCCAGCAGTTTAGGGTCGGGAGGTAGCACTGAAGCTTTCTTT. Its protein is CASSLGSGGSTEAFF.

This clonotype was recorded at least ten times. This chain uses TRBV6-5 with TRBJ1-5; unclear D gene. CDR3 length: 14 residues. Between the trimmed V and J ends, which lost 0 bases and 0 bases, there was a span of 3 bases. The germline V gene encodes CDR1 MNHEY and CDR2 SVGAGI. CDR3 in amino acids: CASSYSSSNQPQHF. DNA of the CDR3: TGTGCCAGCAGTTACTCTAGTAGCAATCAGCCCCAGCATTTT.

This clonotype was seen a few times. This chain joins TRBV27 and TRBJ2-4; 7 bases fit TRBD1. After removal of 8 bases from V and 8 bases from J, the junction contained 12 bases not matched to a gene. Germline CDR1 is MNHEY and CDR2 is SMNVEV (reference sequence). This CDR3 is built from 14 residues. The CDR3 protein is CASSADRMSDIQYF. For the CDR3, the DNA is TGTGCCAGCTCTGCGGACAGGATGAGCGACATTCAGTACTTC.

This sequence joins TRBV5-1 and TRBJ2-7; 10 bases line up with TRBD1. V lost 0 bases and J lost 0; bases outside the gene matches: 6. The CDR3 spans 17 residues. Germline V gives CDR1 SGHRS, CDR2 YFSETQ. DNA for the CDR3: TGCGCCAGCAGCTTGGTCGGGGGACAGGGGAGCTCCTACGAGCAGTACTTC. It translates to CASSLVGGQGSSYEQYF.

The chain employs TRBV6-5 and TRBJ1-1, with D unresolved. CDR3 length: 14 residues. V dropped 5 bases and J dropped 3 bases, with 13 bases sitting between them. CDR1 and CDR2 from the germline V gene are MNHEY and SVGAGI. The chain's CDR3 is CASSLTGSHTEAFF. Here the CDR3 DNA reads TGTGCCAGCAGTCTCACTGGGAGTCACACTGAAGCTTTCTTT.

This clonotype was seen a handful of times. The chain has TRBV20-1 and TRBJ1-2; D perhaps matches TRBD1 (5 bases). CDR3 length equals 16 residues. Germline V gene data show CDR1 as DFQATT and CDR2 as SNEGSKA (reference sequence). V lost 1 base to trimming and J lost 2 bases, with 17 bases between them. Here the CDR3 DNA reads TGCAGTGCTAGAGTGGATAACCCAGGGTCAAACTATGGCTACACCTTC. It yields the protein CSARVDNPGSNYGYTF.

This chain connects TRBV20-1 to TRBJ2-1; D uncertain. V dropped 0 bases and J dropped 0 bases, with 9 bases sitting between them. Germline V gene lookup returns CDR1 DFQATT and CDR2 SNEGSKA (reference sequence). The CDR3 extends over 15 amino acids. CDR3 sequence (DNA): TGCAGTGCTAGAGACAGTTTCAGCTCCTACAATGAGCAGTTCTTC. Translated: CSARDSFSSYNEQFF.

This clonotype came up many times. The rearrangement links TRBV28 to TRBJ1-1; 11 bases agree with TRBD1. Germline trimming cut 3 bases from V and 1 base from J; bases unmatched to any gene: 4. Germline V CDR1 and CDR2: MDHEN, SYDVKM. The CDR3 covers 16 residues. The CDR3 sequence is CASSFPGTGGNTEAFF. CDR3 DNA: TGTGCCAGCAGTTTCCCTGGGACAGGGGGGAACACTGAAGCTTTCTTT.

This chain joins TRBV12-5 and TRBJ1-1, with D perhaps matching TRBD1 (5 bases). V was shortened by 6 bases and J by 3 bases, with 11 bases between the two germline ends. This CDR3 has 13 residues. In germline, CDR1 is LGHNT, CDR2 FRNRAP. DNA for the CDR3: TGTGCTAGTGGGGAAGGGGTGTACACTGAAGCTTTCTTT. It encodes CASGEGVYTEAFF. The full variable domain, with the rest looked up from reference TRBV12-5 and TRBJ1-1, is DARVTQTPRHKVTEMGQEVTMRCQPILGHNTVFWYRQTMMQGLELLAYFRNRAPLDDSGMPKDRFSAEMPDATLATLKIQPSEPRDSAVYFCASGEGVYTEAFFGQGTRLTVV.

The chain carries TRBV28 and TRBJ2-3; D is unresolved. The V end lost 3 bases, the J end lost 5 bases, and 15 bases lay between the germline ends. Germline lookup yields CDR1 MDHEN and CDR2 SYDVKM. The CDR3 length is 15 residues. Here the CDR3 reads CASSFSEEIIDTQYF. CDR3 nucleotide sequence: TGTGCCAGCAGTTTTTCGGAAGAAATTATAGATACGCAGTATTTT.

At least ten counts were recorded for this clonotype. The rearrangement joins TRBV7-2 to TRBJ1-1; a possible D gene is TRBD1 (5 bases). The CDR3 contains 13 residues. The germline CDR1 and CDR2 sequences are SGHTA and FQGNSA. Trimming took off 4 bases at V and 8 bases at J, with 14 bases between the two ends. As DNA, the CDR3 is TGTGCCAGCAGCTCCGGAGGGGCTGTCGAAGCTTTCTTT. Amino acid sequence: CASSSGGAVEAFF.

In its sample, this clonotype was seen many times. The chain is built from TRBV7-2 and TRBJ2-7, with D perhaps matching TRBD2 (6 bases). V dropped 1 base and J dropped 3 bases, with 10 bases sitting between them. Germline V gives CDR1 SGHTA, CDR2 FQGNSA. The CDR3 sequence is 14 residues long. CDR3 region: CASSLGLENYEQYF. CDR3 in DNA: TGTGCCAGCAGCTTAGGACTAGAGAACTACGAGCAGTACTTC.

This clonotype was counted a few times. The chain employs TRBV7-6 and TRBJ2-1, with a possible D match to TRBD2 (7 bases). The V and J ends lost 6 bases and 9 bases respectively, with 15 bases between them. Germline V gene sequence: CDR1 SGHVS, CDR2 FNYEAQ. The CDR3 has 13 amino acids. The CDR3 region is CASSSGGPGEQFF. In DNA, the CDR3 is TGTGCCAGCAGTTCGGGGGGCCCCGGTGAGCAGTTCTTC.

CDR3 nucleotide sequence: TGTGCCAGCAGGGACCAACGGATCCCGTCAGGCTATGGCTACACCTTC. It is translated as CASRDQRIPSGYGYTF. The gene calls are TRBV2 and TRBJ1-2; no clear D gene. This CDR3 contains 16 residues. Trimming took off 6 bases at V and 4 bases at J, with 21 bases between the two ends. The germline V gene encodes CDR1 SNHLY and CDR2 FYNNEI.

The V and J genes are TRBV7-4 and TRBJ1-2, with TRBD1 matching 7 bases. CDR1 SGHVT and CDR2 SQSDAQ come from the germline V gene. V shed 11 bases and J 0 bases; nucleotides not matched to a gene: 6. The CDR3 is 13 residues long. The CDR3 is CAGEGASNYGYTF. Here the CDR3 DNA reads TGTGCCGGGGAGGGGGCATCTAACTATGGCTACACCTTC.

This clonotype has a handful of counts. As DNA, the CDR3 is TGTGCCAGCGGCCCGGGGGTAGCCGGCGAGCAGTACTTC. Translation gives CASGPGVAGEQYF. V gene TRBV6-2 or TRBV6-3 combines with J gene TRBJ2-7, with D maybe TRBD2 (6 bases). The CDR3 runs to 13 residues. V lost 8 bases and J lost 6, with 17 bases in between. The germline V gene has CDR1 MNHEY and CDR2 SVGEGT.

The chain joins TRBV5-1 to TRBJ2-5, with 7 bases fitting TRBD1. This CDR3 contains 15 residues. With V trimmed by 0 bases and J by 4 bases, 6 bases remained unmatched. Per germline, CDR1 SGHRS and CDR2 YFSETQ. The CDR3, as DNA: TGCGCCAGCAGCTTGGAGAGGGGGCTGCGAGAGACCCAGTACTTC. Translating it yields CASSLERGLRETQYF.